The 27 T cell receptor beta chains in this list originate from one sample, sequenced in a study of control samples from healthy donors and cancer patients. Here immunoSEQ multiplex PCR was the method, and the copy in TCRdb shows in-frame clones only, minus some. The sample has about 140,000 clones, 88% seen once. The sequencing sample was made of blood. These receptors were taken from a man aged 18 to 35 in good health.

The rearrangement uses TRBV28 and TRBJ1-4; 7 bases match TRBD1. The ends lost 7 bases at V and 7 bases at J; junction bases unmatched: 6. Looked up from germline, CDR1 is MDHEN and CDR2 is SYDVKM. The CDR3 extends over 13 amino acids. The CDR3 is CASKVGGREKLFF. The DNA for the CDR3 is TGTGCCAGCAAAGTAGGGGGCCGTGAAAAACTGTTTTTT.

With respect to this clone: The germline gene is not matched at one end of the junction; a read error may be the cause. The chain is built from TRBV7-2 and TRBJ1-5; D uncertain. CDR1 SGHTA and CDR2 FQGNSA come from the germline V gene. This CDR3 contains 14 residues. CDR3 region: CASSLAGFNQPQHF. CDR3 bases: TGTGCCAGCAGCCTAGCTGGTTTCAATCAGCCCCAGCATTTT. The full variable domain, with the rest looked up from reference TRBV7-2 and TRBJ1-5, is GAGVSQSPSNKVTEKGKDVELRCDPISGHTALYWYRQSLGQGLEFLIYFQGNSAPDKSGLPSDRFSAERTGGSVSTLTIQRTQQEDSAVYLCASSLAGFNQPQHFGDGTRLSIL.

There are a few counts of this clone. The rearrangement links TRBV6-2 or TRBV6-3 to TRBJ2-6, with TRBD1 identical over 7 bases. The length of the CDR3 is 16 residues. Germline CDR1 and CDR2: MNHEY and SVGEGT. V was pared by 6 bases and J by 0 bases, with 5 bases of the junction left unmatched. The CDR3: CASSWTGASGANVLTF. The CDR3 DNA is TGTGCCAGCAGCTGGACAGGAGCCTCTGGGGCCAACGTCCTGACTTTC.

V usage is TRBV6-6 and J usage is TRBJ2-5; TRBD1 agrees at 10 bases. The V gene's germline CDR1 is MNHNY and CDR2 SVGAGI (reference sequence). The CDR3 runs to 14 residues. V lost 6 bases and J lost 5; bases outside the gene matches: 6. CDR3 DNA sequence: TGTGCCAGCAGCACCGGGACAGGGGTTGAGACCCAGTACTTC. Translating gives CASSTGTGVETQYF.

The chain employs TRBV3-1 (or the pseudogene TRBV3-2) and TRBJ2-3; 12 nucleotides match TRBD2. The CDR3 runs to 17 residues. V shed 1 base, J shed 0 bases, and the junction held 2 bases outside the gene matches. The germline V gene encodes CDR1 LGHDT and CDR2 YNNKEL (reference sequence). The CDR3, as DNA: TGTGCCAGCAGCCAAGCCGGACTAGCGGGGAGCACAGATACGCAGTATTTT. This translates into CASSQAGLAGSTDTQYF.

This chain uses TRBV9 with TRBJ2-5; maybe TRBD2 (5 bases). V lost 0 bases, J lost 2 bases, and 17 bases lay in between. Germline V gene data show CDR1 as SGDLS and CDR2 as YYNGEE. The CDR3 loop spans 17 amino acids. The DNA for the CDR3 is TGTGCCAGCAGCGTAGGGGAGATAGGGCCAACGCAAGAGACCCAGTACTTC. It encodes CASSVGEIGPTQETQYF.

The chain links TRBV28 to TRBJ2-2; D perhaps matches TRBD2 (6 bases). This CDR3 region has 14 residues. Germline values: CDR1 MDHEN, CDR2 SYDVKM. Trimming removed 5 bases from V and 6 bases from J, with 13 bases in between. CDR3 bases: TGTGCCAGCAGTCCCCTCTGGGGGGCCGGGGAGCTGTTTTTT. It is translated as CASSPLWGAGELFF. The complete variable domain, with remaining parts taken from reference TRBV28 and TRBJ2-2, reads DVKVTQSSRYLVKRTGEKVFLECVQDMDHENMFWYRQDPGLGLRLIYFSYDVKMKEKGDIPEGYSVSREKKERFSLILESASTNQTSMYLCASSPLWGAGELFFGEGSRLTVL.

The table lists this clone with a count of one. The V call is TRBV20-1, the J call TRBJ1-1; a weak D match, TRBD1 (5 bases). V lost 5 bases and J lost 11, with 12 bases in between. The CDR3 covers 10 residues. Germline-derived CDR1 and CDR2 are DFQATT and SNEGSKA (reference sequence). CDR3 residues: CSADGHDAFF. In DNA form, the CDR3 reads TGCAGTGCTGATGGACATGACGCTTTCTTT.

This clone showed up just a few times. The CDR3 coding sequence is TGTGCCAGCAGCTTAAGCGGCCAGGTGAGCAATCAGCCCCAGCATTTT. It yields the protein CASSLSGQVSNQPQHF. V and J are TRBV7-2 and TRBJ1-5; D is undetermined. V dropped 2 bases and J dropped 1 base, with 12 bases sitting between them. The CDR3 covers 16 residues. Germline loops: CDR1 SGHTA, CDR2 FQGNSA.

The rearrangement links TRBV7-2 to TRBJ2-1; D not certain. Germline V gene lookup returns CDR1 SGHTA and CDR2 FQGNSA. CDR3 length: 13 amino acids. The V end was cut by 1 base, the J end by 8 bases, with 9 bases between. The chain's CDR3 is CASSLGGRDEQFF. The CDR3 DNA sequence: TGTGCCAGCAGCTTAGGGGGTAGGGATGAGCAGTTCTTC.

This clone was seen repeatedly, ten times or more. The V call is TRBV4-1, the J call TRBJ2-2; the match to TRBD2 covers 7 bases. This CDR3 comprises 16 residues. V trimming: 2 bases; J trimming: 2 bases; junction bases outside the gene matches: 5. Germline V CDR1 and CDR2: MGHRA, YSYEKL. As DNA, the CDR3 is TGCGCCAGCAGCCAAACGACGGGACTAAACACCGGGGAGCTGTTTTTT. This sequence encodes CASSQTTGLNTGELFF.

This rearrangement joins TRBV2 to TRBJ2-4; D is possibly TRBD1 or TRBD2 (7 bases each). The ends were cut back, 9 bases at V and 4 bases at J, with 16 bases in the middle. This CDR3 is 14 amino acids long. Germline V gene lookup returns CDR1 SNHLY and CDR2 FYNNEI. Here the CDR3 reads CARGGDRVKNIQYF. CDR3 coding DNA: TGTGCCAGGGGGGGGGACAGAGTGAAAAACATTCAGTACTTC.

V gene TRBV10-3 combines with J gene TRBJ2-1; possible D gene TRBD2, 6 bases. Germline values: CDR1 ENHRY, CDR2 SYGVKD. V was cut by 2 bases and J by 10 bases, with 6 bases left in between. The CDR3 spans 11 residues. The CDR3 loop reads CAISEGREQFF. CDR3 coding DNA: TGTGCCATCAGTGAGGGGAGGGAGCAGTTCTTC.

In its sample, this clone was seen once. This sequence joins TRBV29-1 and TRBJ2-7, with D perhaps TRBD1 (5 bases). V was trimmed by 4 bases and J by 3 bases, leaving 7 bases between them. Germline loops: CDR1 SQVTM, CDR2 ANQGSEA. CDR3 length: 11 amino acids. The CDR3 DNA reads TGCAGCGTTGCCAGGGACTACGAGCAGTACTTC. It yields the protein CSVARDYEQYF.

The rearrangement joins TRBV28 to TRBJ1-3, with D unresolved. Germline-derived CDR1 and CDR2 are MDHEN and SYDVKM. Trimming removed 5 bases at V and 1 base at J, with 9 bases between. This CDR3 spans 14 amino acids. The CDR3 spells CASSPLTSGNTIYF. CDR3 coding DNA: TGTGCCAGCAGTCCATTGACGTCTGGAAACACCATATATTTT.

This rearrangement joins TRBV29-1 to TRBJ1-1; 7 bases are shared with TRBD1. J lost 1 base, V lost 4 bases, and 3 bases had no gene match. CDR3 length: 13 residues. Per the germline V gene, CDR1 is SQVTM and CDR2 is ANQGSEA. CDR3 in amino acids: CSVAPGGNTEAFF. In DNA, the CDR3 is TGCAGCGTTGCCCCAGGGGGGAACACTGAAGCTTTCTTT. Using reference TRBV29-1 and TRBJ1-1 for the parts outside the CDR3, the full variable domain is SAVISQKPSRDICQRGTSLTIQCQVDSQVTMMFWYRQQPGQSLTLIATANQGSEATYESGFVIDKFPISRPNLTFSTLTVSNMSPEDSSIYLCSVAPGGNTEAFFGQGTRLTVV.

V usage is TRBV7-2 and J usage is TRBJ2-7, with 11 positions matching TRBD2. V shed 5 bases, J shed 3 bases, and the junction held 9 bases outside the gene matches. Germline V lookup: CDR1 SGHTA, CDR2 FQGNSA. The CDR3 has 16 residues. Written as DNA, the CDR3 is TGTGCCAGCAGCGAGAATCTAGCGGGGGGTGTCTACGAGCAGTACTTC. It encodes CASSENLAGGVYEQYF.

As to this clone: One base away lies a much larger clone, so this may be a sequencing read error. This chain links TRBV9 with TRBJ2-3; D remains unclear. This CDR3 has 11 residues. Trimming removed 3 bases from V and 2 bases from J, with 1 base in between. Germline CDR1 and CDR2: SGDLS and YYNGEE. CDR3 DNA: TGTGCCAGCAGCGCCACAGATACGCAGTATTTT. It is translated as CASSATDTQYF.

The chain couples TRBV7-2 to TRBJ2-5, with D perhaps matching TRBD2 (6 bases). CDR3 length equals 15 residues. CDR1 SGHTA and CDR2 FQGNSA come from the germline V gene. Trimming removed 6 bases from V and 7 bases from J, with 21 bases in between. The CDR3 DNA reads as TGTGCCAGCAGTCGGCGGGGTTACTCGGGTGTGACCCAGTACTTC. This encodes CASSRRGYSGVTQYF.

The genes are TRBV5-1 and TRBJ2-3, with 12 bases that match TRBD2. This CDR3 comprises 15 residues. In germline, CDR1 is SGHRS, CDR2 YFSETQ. Germline trimming cut 4 bases from V and 6 bases from J; bases unmatched to any gene: 6. In DNA, the CDR3 is TGCGCCAGCAGCCAATCTAGCGGGGGGGCGGATACGCAGTATTTT. Its protein is CASSQSSGGADTQYF.

This clone was found a few times. V usage is TRBV7-2 and J usage is TRBJ1-2; possible D gene TRBD1, 6 bases. Germline loops: CDR1 SGHTA, CDR2 FQGNSA. With 5 bases removed from V and 5 bases from J, the gap between germline ends came to 9 bases. This CDR3 region has 12 residues. The CDR3 sequence: CASSPQGYGYTF. The CDR3 region has the DNA TGTGCCAGCAGCCCACAGGGTTATGGCTACACCTTC.

V and J are TRBV2 and TRBJ1-2; perhaps TRBD1 as D (6 bases). V lost 5 bases and J 6 bases, leaving 13 bases between the germline ends. The CDR3 runs to 13 residues. From germline, CDR1 is SNHLY and CDR2 FYNNEI. DNA for the CDR3: TGTGCCAGCAGTTGGTCAGGGACAAATGGCTACACCTTC. It specifies CASSWSGTNGYTF.

This chain uses TRBV5-1 with TRBJ1-4; D is unclear. The CDR3 is made up of 13 amino acids. CDR1 and CDR2 from the germline V gene are SGHRS and YFSETQ. Trimming removed 5 bases at V and 5 bases at J, with 10 bases between. The CDR3 nucleotides read TGCGCCAGCAGGTGGGCAGAAAATGAAAAACTGTTTTTT. Translated, it gives CASRWAENEKLFF.

The rearrangement links TRBV14 to TRBJ2-7; 7 bases are shared with TRBD1. The germline V gene has CDR1 SGHDN and CDR2 FVKESK. V shed 3 bases, J shed 7 bases, and the junction held 12 bases outside the gene matches. The CDR3 totals 15 residues. The CDR3 DNA follows: TGTGCCAGCAGCCAGCTTACTACAGGGGCTGGGGAGCAGTACTTC. Its protein product is CASSQLTTGAGEQYF.

The chain links TRBV7-2 to TRBJ2-1, with D possibly being TRBD1 (6 bases). Germline V CDR1 and CDR2: SGHTA, FQGNSA. Trimming shortened V by 0 bases and J by 3 bases, and 9 bases separated the two germline ends. The CDR3 loop spans 15 amino acids. The DNA of the CDR3 is TGTGCCAGCAGCTTAGCGGGGGCCGACTACAATGAGCAGTTCTTC. It codes for CASSLAGADYNEQFF.

The rearrangement uses TRBV30 and TRBJ1-2, with D maybe TRBD1 (5 bases). V was trimmed by 2 bases and J by 6 bases, leaving 13 bases between them. Germline lookup yields CDR1 GTSNPN and CDR2 SVGIG (reference sequence). The CDR3 spans 13 residues. The CDR3 DNA reads as TGTGCCTGGAGTACGGGAGGGGCAAATGGCTACACCTTC. Protein product: CAWSTGGANGYTF.

V is TRBV7-9 and J is TRBJ1-3; D is undetermined. Germline CDR1 SEHNR, CDR2 FQNEAQ (reference sequence). This CDR3 region has 14 residues. Trimming took off 2 bases at V and 0 bases at J, with 5 bases between the two ends. CDR3 in amino acids: CASSLTASGNTIYF. The DNA of the CDR3 is TGTGCCAGCAGCTTAACAGCCTCTGGAAACACCATATATTTT.